These T cell receptor beta chains were read from a single sample in a study of CXCR3-negative and CXCR3-positive naive CD8 T cells. TCRdb reprocessed the 5' RACE reads and reports one entry per CDR3 protein, with no DNA. The sample data list around 140,000 distinct CDR3 sequences. Sequenced: naive CXCR3- CD8+ T cells from blood. These receptors were taken from a human donor in good health. Some clones in this sample may be carry-over from other donors' samples. Both conserved end residues are part of each CDR3.

j_call	cdr3_length	v_call	cdr3_aa
TRBJ2-1	14	TRBV6-5	CASSYNWQYNEQFF
TRBJ1-1	15	TRBV6-5	CASSLGGQGFTEAFF
TRBJ2-7	14	TRBV29-1	CSVVPPGVSYEQYF
TRBJ1-6	14	TRBV10-1	CASRGTPGKSPLHF
TRBJ2-7	11	TRBV5-1	CASSFSGEQYF
TRBJ2-7	11	TRBV20-1	CSADRGYEQYF
TRBJ1-2	16	TRBV7-9	CASSFSPRQGAYGYTF
TRBJ1-5	15	TRBV4-3	CASSRDRDSNQPQHF
TRBJ1-1	14	TRBV19	CASSGGQGNTEAFF
TRBJ2-5	15	TRBV14	CASSHPGHLQETQYF
TRBJ2-1	14	TRBV9	CASSRESSYNEQFF
TRBJ2-7	14	TRBV28	CASSLGGTGTEQYF
TRBJ2-7	15	TRBV7-2	CASSLVNGELYEQYF
TRBJ2-7	13	TRBV12-3/TRBV12-4	CASRGTASYEQYF
TRBJ1-5	17	TRBV28	CASSLIPGPGSNQPQHF
TRBJ2-2	15	TRBV5-1	CASSSDGSGTGELFF
TRBJ1-5	13	TRBV14	CASSQGPNQPQHF
TRBJ2-1	12	TRBV6-2/TRBV6-3	CASSYGSHEQFF
TRBJ2-1	15	TRBV9	CASSVGGAAYNEQFF
TRBJ2-3	14	TRBV11-3	CASSFSGSADTQYF
TRBJ1-2	17	TRBV15	CATSRDGGGEANYGYTF
TRBJ2-1	14	TRBV20-1	CSARGTSDHNEQFF
TRBJ2-3	17	TRBV20-1	CSARDLEGTGYTDTQYF
TRBJ2-5	16	TRBV7-9	CASSQDLSVRAATQYF
TRBJ2-7	15	TRBV27	CASSLWVGSSYEQYF
TRBJ2-3	15	TRBV15	CATSKGQGTSDTQYF
TRBJ1-6	14	TRBV28	CASSVTGSNSPLHF
TRBJ2-7	15	TRBV6-2/TRBV6-3	CASSYSFGNSYEQYF
TRBJ1-1	14	TRBV4-1	CASSLGQGHTEAFF
TRBJ2-1	16	TRBV7-2	CASSLTHWGVDNEQFF
TRBJ1-1	17	TRBV11-2	CASSLWALISENTEAFF
TRBJ2-1	11	TRBV29-1	CSVESADEQFF
TRBJ2-1	14	TRBV14	CASSLTGFYNEQFF
TRBJ2-4	15	TRBV11-3	CASSSIGEGTNIQYF
TRBJ2-7	14	TRBV28	CASSPSDRVYEQYF